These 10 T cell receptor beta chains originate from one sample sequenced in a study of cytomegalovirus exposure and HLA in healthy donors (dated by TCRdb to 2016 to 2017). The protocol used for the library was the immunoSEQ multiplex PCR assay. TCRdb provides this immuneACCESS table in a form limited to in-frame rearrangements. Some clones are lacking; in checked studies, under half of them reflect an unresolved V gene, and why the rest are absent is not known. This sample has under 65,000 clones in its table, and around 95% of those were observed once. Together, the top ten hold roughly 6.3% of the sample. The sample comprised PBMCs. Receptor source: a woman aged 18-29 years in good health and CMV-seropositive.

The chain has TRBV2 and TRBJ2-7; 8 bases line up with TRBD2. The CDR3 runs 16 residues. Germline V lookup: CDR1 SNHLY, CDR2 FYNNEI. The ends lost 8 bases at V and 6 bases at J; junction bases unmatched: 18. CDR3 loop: CASDPRGGTWGTEQYF. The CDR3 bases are TGTGCCAGCGATCCCCGGGGGGGGACCTGGGGGACCGAGCAGTACTTC.

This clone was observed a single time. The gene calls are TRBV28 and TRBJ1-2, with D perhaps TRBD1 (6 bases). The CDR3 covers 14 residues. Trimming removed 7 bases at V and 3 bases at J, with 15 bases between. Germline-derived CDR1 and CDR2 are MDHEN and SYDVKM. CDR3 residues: CASTDQGYDYGYTF. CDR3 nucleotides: TGTGCCAGCACTGACCAGGGGTACGACTATGGCTACACCTTC.

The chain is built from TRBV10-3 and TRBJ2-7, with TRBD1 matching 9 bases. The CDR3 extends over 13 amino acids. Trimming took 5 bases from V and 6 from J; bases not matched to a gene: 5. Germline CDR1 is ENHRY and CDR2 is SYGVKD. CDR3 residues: CAISPGQGGEQYF. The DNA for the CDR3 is TGTGCCATCAGTCCGGGACAGGGAGGCGAGCAGTACTTC.

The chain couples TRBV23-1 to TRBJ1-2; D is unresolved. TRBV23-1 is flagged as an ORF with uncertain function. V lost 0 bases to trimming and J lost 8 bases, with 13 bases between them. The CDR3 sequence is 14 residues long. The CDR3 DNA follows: TGCGCCAGCAGTCAATCGGGGAGAGAGGTGGGCTACACCTTC. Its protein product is CASSQSGREVGYTF.

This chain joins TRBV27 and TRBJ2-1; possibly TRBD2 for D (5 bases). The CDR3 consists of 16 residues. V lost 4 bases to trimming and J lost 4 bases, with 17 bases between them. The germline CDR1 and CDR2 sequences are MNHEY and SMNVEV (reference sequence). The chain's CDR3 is CASSSPIRDQYNEQFF. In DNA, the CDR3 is TGTGCCAGCAGTTCCCCCATACGGGATCAATACAATGAGCAGTTCTTC.

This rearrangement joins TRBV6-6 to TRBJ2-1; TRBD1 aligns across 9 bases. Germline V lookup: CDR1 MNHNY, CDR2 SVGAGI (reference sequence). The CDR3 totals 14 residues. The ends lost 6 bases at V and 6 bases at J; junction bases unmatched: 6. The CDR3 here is CASRRTGAGNEQFF. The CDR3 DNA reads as TGTGCCAGCAGGAGGACAGGGGCAGGCAATGAGCAGTTCTTC.

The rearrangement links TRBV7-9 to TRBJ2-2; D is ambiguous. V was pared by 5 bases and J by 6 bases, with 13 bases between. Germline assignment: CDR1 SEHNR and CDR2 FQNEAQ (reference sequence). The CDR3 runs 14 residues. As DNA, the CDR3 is TGTGCCAGCAGCCTGGGCCCAGACCCCGGGGAGCTGTTTTTT. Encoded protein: CASSLGPDPGELFF.

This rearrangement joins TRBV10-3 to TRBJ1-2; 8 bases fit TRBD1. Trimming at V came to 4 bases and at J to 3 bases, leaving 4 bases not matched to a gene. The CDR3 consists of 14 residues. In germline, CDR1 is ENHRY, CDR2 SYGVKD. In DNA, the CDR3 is TGTGCCATCAGTGGGCAGGGGGCGGACTATGGCTACACCTTC. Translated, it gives CAISGQGADYGYTF.

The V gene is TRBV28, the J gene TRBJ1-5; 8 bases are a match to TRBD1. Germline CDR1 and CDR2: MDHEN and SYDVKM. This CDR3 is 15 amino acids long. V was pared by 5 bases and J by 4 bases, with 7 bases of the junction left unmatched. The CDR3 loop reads CASSAGGAGNQPQHF. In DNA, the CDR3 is TGTGCCAGCAGTGCAGGGGGCGCGGGGAATCAGCCCCAGCATTTT.

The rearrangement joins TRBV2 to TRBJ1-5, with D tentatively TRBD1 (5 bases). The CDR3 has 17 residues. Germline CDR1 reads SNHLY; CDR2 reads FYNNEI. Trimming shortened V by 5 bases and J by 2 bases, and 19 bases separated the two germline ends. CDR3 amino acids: CASSRGAPPRGNQPQHF. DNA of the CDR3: TGTGCCAGCAGTCGTGGGGCTCCCCCCCGGGGCAATCAGCCCCAGCATTTT. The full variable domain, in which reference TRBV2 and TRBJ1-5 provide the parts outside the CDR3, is EPEVTQTPSHQVTQMGQEVILRCVPISNHLYFYWYRQILGQKVEFLVSFYNNEISEKSEIFDDQFSVERPDGSNFTLKIRSTKLEDSAMYFCASSRGAPPRGNQPQHFGDGTRLSIL.